Below are 21 T cell receptor beta chains sequenced from a single sample in a study of Tregs in tolerant kidney transplant recipients. Measured with immunoSEQ multiplex PCR; TCRdb has only the in-frame clones, and not every one. This table lists tens of thousands of clones. The source material was CD4+ T cells from blood, sampled before the transplant. The receptors were gathered from a human donor who received a combined kidney and bone marrow transplant.

Of note for this clone: The read stops 3 residues short of the end of the CDR3; the missing end is completed from the germline J gene. The gene calls are TRBV6-2 or TRBV6-3 and TRBJ2-5; D possibly corresponds to TRBD2 (5 bases). Per germline, CDR1 MNHEY and CDR2 SVGEGT. The V end was cut by 8 bases, the J end by 1 base, with 14 bases between. This CDR3 comprises 14 residues. The DNA read from the CDR3 is TGTGCCAGCGCCCTGTCGGCGGGCCAAGAGACC. This sequence encodes CASALSAGQET. The full CDR3 protein reads CASALSAGQETQYF.

In regard to this clone: Read coverage stops 3 residues before the CDR3 terminus; the germline J gene supplies the remainder. V is TRBV7-2 and J is TRBJ1-6, with D possibly TRBD1 on 5 matching bases. Looked up from germline, CDR1 is SGHTA and CDR2 is FQGNSA. CDR3 length: 13 residues. Incomplete CDR3 DNA: TGTGCCAGCAGCTTAGCCGTTACGACAGCC. This sequence encodes CASSLAVTTA. The whole CDR3 protein is CASSLAVTTALHF.

In the case of this clone: The read gets to within 3 residues of the CDR3 end, and the germline J gene fills in the rest. The rearrangement uses TRBV6-1 and TRBJ1-1; tentative D call: TRBD1 (5 bases). Trimming cost V 2 bases and J 4 bases, with 11 bases left between them. This CDR3 spans 14 amino acids. Germline V gene data show CDR1 as MNHNS and CDR2 as SASEGT. The CDR3 bases that were read are TGTGCCAGCAGTGAAAAGGGGAGAGGCACTGAA. This gives the protein CASSEKGRGTE. The complete CDR3 sequence is CASSEKGRGTEAFF.

Comments on this clone: Read data end 3 residues before the CDR3 end; the end is taken from the germline J gene. The chain links TRBV20-1 to TRBJ2-1; D is perhaps TRBD1 (5 bases). Looked up from germline, CDR1 is DFQATT and CDR2 is SNEGSKA (reference sequence). The CDR3 runs 12 residues. Trimming shortened V by 2 bases and J by 8 bases, and 10 bases separated the two germline ends. This CDR3 reads CSARRQGYEQFF. Incomplete CDR3 DNA: TGCAGTGCTAGACGCCAGGGTTATGAG.

As to this clone: The sequenced fragment ends 3 residues before the CDR3 boundary, so the rest is inferred from the germline J gene. V and J are TRBV5-1 and TRBJ1-4; 9 positions match TRBD1. The CDR3 runs 15 residues. V lost 0 bases to trimming and J lost 5 bases; unmatched junction nucleotides: 2. Per the germline V gene, CDR1 is SGHRS and CDR2 is YFSETQ. The CDR3 here is CASSLGDRENEKLFF. The covered CDR3 bases are TGCGCCAGCAGCTTGGGGGACAGGGAAAATGAAAAA.

Concerning this clone itself: The CDR3 extends 3 residues past the end of the read, so its final part is completed from the germline J gene. The rearrangement links TRBV18 to TRBJ2-2; TRBD1 or TRBD2 may be the D gene (5 bases each). The CDR3 contains 14 residues. V was pared by 2 bases and J by 6 bases, with 10 bases between. Germline lookup yields CDR1 KGHSH and CDR2 LQKENI. CDR3 DNA (partial): TGTGCCAGCTCACCAACCCAGGGAGCCGGGGAG. Protein product: CASSPTQGAGE. The complete CDR3 reads CASSPTQGAGELFF. The entire variable domain, with the rest obtained from reference TRBV18 and TRBJ2-2, is as follows: NAGVMQNPRHLVRRRGQEARLRCSPMKGHSHVYWYRQLPEEGLKFMVYLQKENIIDESGMPKERFSAEFPKEGPSILRIQQVVRGDSAAYFCASSPTQGAGELFFGEGSRLTVL.

Details on this clone: The sequence runs out 3 residues before the end of the CDR3; the remainder is reconstructed from the germline J gene. This chain joins TRBV18 and TRBJ1-1; TRBD1 agrees at 8 bases. The germline gives CDR1 KGHSH, CDR2 LQKENI. J lost 0 bases, V lost 3 bases, and 3 bases had no gene match. There are 15 residues in the CDR3. CDR3 in amino acids: CASSPGQVLNTEAFF. The DNA read from the CDR3 is TGTGCCAGCTCACCGGGACAGGTGCTGAACACTGAA.

As regards this clone: The read stops 3 residues short of the end of the CDR3; the missing end is completed from the germline J gene. The chain uses TRBV20-1 and TRBJ2-1; TRBD2 matches at 9 bases. V was pared by 5 bases and J by 5 bases, with 4 bases of the junction left unmatched. The CDR3 extends over 13 amino acids. Germline V CDR1 and CDR2: DFQATT, SNEGSKA (reference sequence). Here the CDR3 reads CSAAPSGNNEQFF. Partial CDR3 DNA: TGCAGTGCTGCTCCTAGCGGGAACAATGAG.

Of note for this clone: The read ends 3 residues before the CDR3 terminus; that terminus is restored from the germline J gene. The chain uses TRBV7-9 and TRBJ2-5; no clear D gene. V lost 6 bases and J 2 bases, leaving 13 bases between the germline ends. The CDR3 is 14 residues long. Germline V gene sequence: CDR1 SEHNR, CDR2 FQNEAQ (reference sequence). The CDR3 protein is CASSYPVLQETQYF. The CDR3 DNA, read in part, is TGTGCCAGCAGTTATCCGGTTTTACAAGAGACC.

Concerning this clone: The read finishes 3 residues shy of the CDR3 end, and the germline J gene is used to complete it. The chain links TRBV19 to TRBJ2-2; the D gene is possibly TRBD2 (7 bases). Between the trimmed V and J ends, which lost 3 bases and 5 bases, there was a span of 13 bases. The germline V gene has CDR1 LNHDA and CDR2 SQIVND (reference sequence). This CDR3 region has 15 residues. Incomplete CDR3 DNA: TGTGCCAGTAGTATTGGGGGGGCGCGGACCGGGGAG. This codes for CASSIGGARTGE. The whole CDR3 protein reads CASSIGGARTGELFF.

Comment on this clone: From the germline J gene comes the end of the CDR3, since the read stops 3 residues before it. This chain joins TRBV6-2 or TRBV6-3 and TRBJ2-3, with a tentative D call TRBD1 (6 bases). The V gene's germline CDR1 is MNHEY and CDR2 SVGEGT. The CDR3 has 14 amino acids. V lost 6 bases and J lost 4, with 14 bases in between. CDR3 amino acids: CASRHRVGADTQYF. The sequenced CDR3 bases are TGTGCCAGCAGACACAGGGTAGGGGCAGATACG.

Notes on this clone: The CDR3 end lies 3 residues beyond the end of the read and is filled in from the germline J gene. This chain joins TRBV2 and TRBJ2-3, with D possibly matching TRBD2 (6 bases). This CDR3 has 13 residues. V was clipped by 9 bases and J by 0 bases, with 10 bases between them. Germline V gene lookup returns CDR1 SNHLY and CDR2 FYNNEI. CDR3 DNA, as far as it was read: TGTGCCAGACGTGGGACTAGCACAGATACG. Protein: CARRGTSTDT. In full, the CDR3 reads CARRGTSTDTQYF.

About this clone itself: The CDR3 goes on 3 residues after the read ends, and that part is filled in from the germline J gene. The chain uses TRBV18 and TRBJ1-4; TRBD1 matches at 7 bases. This CDR3 has 16 residues. The germline CDR1 and CDR2 sequences are KGHSH and LQKENI. The ends lost 3 bases at V and 6 bases at J; junction bases unmatched: 10. The CDR3: CASSPGQPGAHEKLFF. The sequenced part of the CDR3 DNA is TGTGCCAGCTCACCGGGACAGCCCGGAGCCCATGAAAAA.

Note on this clone: The CDR3 end falls 3 residues outside the read, so it is completed with the germline J gene. The V and J genes are TRBV30 and TRBJ2-2, with TRBD2 matching over 11 bases. Germline trimming cut 7 bases from V and 1 base from J; bases unmatched to any gene: 14. This CDR3 is 18 amino acids long. Per germline, CDR1 GTSNPN and CDR2 SVGIG (reference sequence). The DNA read from the CDR3 is TGTGCCTCACGCAGTTGGATTAGCGGGAGGGGGAACACCGGGGAG. It codes for CASRSWISGRGNTGE. The whole CDR3 protein reads CASRSWISGRGNTGELFF.

Details on this clone: The CDR3 end falls 3 residues outside the read, so it is completed with the germline J gene. The chain combines TRBV7-2 with TRBJ1-4; 8 bases agree with TRBD1. J gave up 6 bases and V 7 bases, and 7 bases lay outside the gene matches. Germline CDR1 and CDR2: SGHTA and FQGNSA. There are 14 residues in the CDR3. The sequenced CDR3 bases are TGTGCCAGCACCAGGGGGCACGCGGATGAAAAA. This translates into CASTRGHADEK. The full CDR3 sequence reads CASTRGHADEKLFF.

Details on this clone: The CDR3 end falls 3 residues outside the read, so it is completed with the germline J gene. This chain uses TRBV19 with TRBJ1-1; perhaps TRBD1 as D (6 bases). With 4 bases removed from V and 0 bases from J, the gap between germline ends came to 12 bases. This CDR3 spans 15 amino acids. Germline assignment: CDR1 LNHDA and CDR2 SQIVND (reference sequence). The sequenced part of the CDR3 DNA is TGTGCCAGTAGTAATGGCCGGACAGTGAACACTGAA. Protein sequence: CASSNGRTVNTE. The full CDR3 protein reads CASSNGRTVNTEAFF.

About this clone: The read finishes 3 residues shy of the CDR3 end, and the germline J gene is used to complete it. This chain joins TRBV5-1 and TRBJ1-4; D possibly corresponds to TRBD1 (6 bases). CDR1 and CDR2 (germline): SGHRS, YFSETQ. The CDR3 length is 15 residues. V lost 7 bases to trimming and J lost 0 bases, with 13 bases between them. The CDR3: CASSPQGATNEKLFF. The sequenced CDR3 bases are TGCGCCAGCTCGCCACAGGGAGCAACTAATGAAAAA.

On this clone itself: Coverage ceases 3 residues before the CDR3 finishes, and the germline J gene fills in the end. The chain links TRBV2 to TRBJ2-2, with 10 bases matching TRBD2. Unmatched junction bases numbered 3, after V lost 4 bases and J lost 1 base. Germline V CDR1 and CDR2: SNHLY, FYNNEI. This CDR3 is built from 16 residues. The CDR3 reads CASSVASGGNTGELFF. Incomplete CDR3 DNA: TGTGCCAGCAGTGTCGCTAGCGGGGGGAACACCGGGGAG. The full variable domain, in which reference TRBV2 and TRBJ2-2 provide the parts outside the CDR3, is EPEVTQTPSHQVTQMGQEVILRCVPISNHLYFYWYRQILGQKVEFLVSFYNNEISEKSEIFDDQFSVERPDGSNFTLKIRSTKLEDSAMYFCASSVASGGNTGELFFGEGSRLTVL.

A word on this clone: The read halts 3 residues ahead of the CDR3 end, with the missing end drawn from the germline J gene. This chain links TRBV5-1 with TRBJ1-2; 7 bases map to TRBD1. The germline gives CDR1 SGHRS, CDR2 YFSETQ. The CDR3 spans 13 residues. With V trimmed by 4 bases and J by 4 bases, 4 bases remained unmatched. CDR3 bases read: TGCGCCAGCAGCACGGGACAGAGCTATGGC. Translation gives CASSTGQSYG. The full CDR3 sequence reads CASSTGQSYGYTF.

Remarks on this clone: The CDR3 is cut off 3 residues early in the read; its end comes from the germline J gene. This chain connects TRBV29-1 to TRBJ2-2; 7 bases align to TRBD1. The CDR3 covers 16 residues. The V and J ends lost 3 bases and 6 bases, in that order; junction bases with no gene match: 13. Germline values: CDR1 SQVTM, CDR2 ANQGSEA. CDR3 in amino acids: CSVERQGFGDPGELFF. The part of the CDR3 DNA that was read is TGCAGCGTTGAGCGACAGGGTTTTGGGGACCCCGGGGAG.

In the case of this clone: No DNA is shown, since the ends of the CDR3 on it are uncertain; the CDR3 is the one TCRdb lists. Other DNA sequences in the sample encode the same CDR3. The CDR3 reads CASSSGGSYNEQFF. The chain is built from TRBV19 and TRBJ2-1; the table gives TRBD2 as D, unverified against the DNA. The CDR3 contains 14 residues when both ends are counted. Germline assignment: CDR1 LNHDA and CDR2 SQIVND (reference sequence).